This T cell receptor beta chain was found in a study of beta chain features in type 1 diabetes. About the study: In age, gender and cell yields, patients were similar to healthy donors. Study findings and constraints: Type 1 diabetes patients had moderately but significantly shorter TCRB CDR3s in all four CD4+ subsets. For patients and controls alike, PCR might favor shorter templates to the same degree.

Isolated RNA was reverse transcribed in full, so expressed TCRB transcripts were sequenced. Assay: immunoSEQ multiplex PCR; the TCRdb copy retains only in-frame clones and omits some. The repertoire holds 550,000 to 850,000 clones, with around an eighth as singletons. To note about this clone: Its antigen is unknown.

The CDR3 covers 17 residues. Germline V CDR1 and CDR2: SGHNT, YYREEE (reference sequence). Losses at the gene ends were 3 bases for V and 2 bases for J; bases not matched to a gene: 13. The sample taken for sequencing was naive CD4+ T cells from blood. The origin of this receptor is a young man with type 1 diabetes. V and J are TRBV5-4 and TRBJ1-1; TRBD1 agrees at 7 bases. The CDR3 loop reads CASSSGQNTFANTEAFF. Here the CDR3 DNA reads TGTGCCAGCAGCTCGGGACAGAATACATTCGCTAACACTGAAGCTTTCTTT.